This paragraph covers one T cell receptor beta chain sequence. Its antigen is currently not known. No base qualities exist here, and no much larger clone lies one base off it. Trimmed from V: 1 base; trimmed from J: 5 bases; junction bases lacking a gene match: 6. CDR1 and CDR2 were assigned from the germline V gene (reference sequence) as GTSNPN and SVGIG. The CDR3 measures 15 amino acids from cysteine to phenylalanine. Just the 45-base CDR3 DNA is kept, in frame starting at base 1. In the prospective study, participants were roughly 18 to 100 years old, resided in about 25 geographic areas of the United States, and were enrolled through a virtual design. In the prospective study, cohorts were assigned on the basis of participant-reported clinical history obtained from a screening survey and a study questionnaire. Exposed participants had been in contact, within 2 weeks of entering the study, with a person who had a PCR-confirmed or clinician-diagnosed case of COVID-19. In the prospective study, whole blood, serum and a nasopharyngeal or oropharyngeal swab were collected from each participant by mobile phlebotomists. Additional blood draws and questionnaires over an approximately 2-month period could optionally be provided by prospective study participants. Before DNA extraction, blood samples from the prospective study were shipped at room temperature or frozen.

TCRbeta CDR3 regions were amplified from genomic DNA using the immunoSEQ Assay, a bias-controlled multiplex PCR. The paper's processing steps were these. The number of nucleated cells in each sample was estimated from the amplification of reference gene primers within the assay. To quantify the absolute abundance of each unique TCRbeta CDR3 rearrangement, sequence reads were collapsed and filtered. For each sample, productive Simpson clonality was calculated as the square root of Simpson's diversity index across productive rearrangements. This is the immuneACCESS table as TCRdb keeps it, with only in-frame sequences that have V and J called. A part of the clones is gone; compared with another copy, unresolved V genes explain less than half, and the rest is unexplained. Clonal size and the V and J genes are those of that table, whereas D and trimming came from the DNA. This sample has about 310,000 clones in its table, and 85% of those were observed once. The ten largest make up over 1.5% of the sample.

The data are from a study of blood T cell repertoires in COVID-19 (dated by TCRdb to 2018 to 2021). At the level of the whole study: Samples from collaborators originated in the United States, Italy and Spain and spanned both the acute and convalescent phases of COVID-19. The prospective study material was composed of cDNA or gDNA derived from T cells, B-cell-depleted T cells, or PBMCs. The samples were drawn from two sources: the first 160 participants of the ongoing ImmuneRACE study, and approximately 1,300 subjects contributed by 6 global collaborators. The repertoires were made available in a free public database intended to serve as a resource for research on the immune response to SARS-CoV-2. The dataset comprised deeply sampled blood TCRbeta repertoires from subjects exposed to, actively infected with, or recovered from COVID-19. Where HLA class I and class II types were available, the types were taken from metadata supplied by the sample provider, not from assay-based typing. Nearly every sample came with metadata listing a de-identified subject ID, COVID-19 status, age in years and sex.

General study outcomes and caveats: How much clinical and demographic metadata was included differed by source and by participant, and the metadata was provided uncurated.

Sequencing was done on a sample of PBMCs or T cells enriched from blood (not recorded which). The source of this sequence is a woman in her thirties who had been exposed to COVID-19. Here the chain combines TRBV30 and TRBJ1-5; TRBD1 agrees with 9 junctional bases. The sequenced DNA: TGTGCCTGGAGTGGAGGACAGGGGATATATCAGCCCCAGCATTTT. It encodes CAWSGGQGIYQPQHF.